This T cell receptor beta chain was recorded in a study of T cell responses to AZD1222 COVID-19 vaccine. Repertoires were generated with immunoSEQ multiplex PCR, while TCRdb's copy carries only in-frame clones and drops some. The sample has about 89,000 clones; just over 85% are singletons. Germline CDR1 SGHAT, CDR2 FQNNGV. The length of the CDR3 is 14 residues. V gave up 1 base and J gave up 0 bases, with 7 bases separating them. The sample in question was peripheral blood, obtained 28 days after the second AZD1222 dose. The genes are TRBV11-2 and TRBJ2-7; D not resolved. The origin of this receptor is an adult who received the AZD1222 COVID-19 vaccine. In nucleotides, the CDR3 is TGTGCCAGCAGCTTAGCCTATAACTCCTACGAGCAGTACTTC. As protein: CASSLAYNSYEQYF.